One sample yielded the 9 T cell receptor beta chains listed below, sequenced in a study of blood T cell repertoires in COVID-19. Generated by immunoSEQ multiplex PCR, the TCRdb table keeps only in-frame clones and is missing some. This table has around 100,000 clones, about nine tenths appearing once. The sample taken for sequencing was peripheral blood. The receptors were sampled from a middle-aged man with acute or convalescent COVID-19.

The chain uses TRBV11-3 and TRBJ2-1, with 14 nucleotides matching TRBD2. Germline V gene data show CDR1 as SGHNT and CDR2 as YENEEA. V lost 5 bases, J lost 7 bases, and 4 bases stayed unmatched. The CDR3 has 15 residues. The CDR3: CASSVGLAGVNEQFF. In DNA form, the CDR3 reads TGTGCCAGCAGCGTGGGACTAGCGGGAGTAAATGAGCAGTTCTTC. Full variable domain (rest looked up from reference TRBV11-3 and TRBJ2-1): EAGVVQSPRYKIIEKKQPVAFWCNPISGHNTLYWYLQNLGQGPELLIRYENEEAVDDSQLPKDRFSAERLKGVDSTLKIQPAELGDSAVYLCASSVGLAGVNEQFFGPGTRLTVL.

This chain connects TRBV10-1 to TRBJ2-1; 9 positions match TRBD1. The CDR3 has 15 amino acids. The trim removed 6 bases at V and 10 bases at J, leaving 13 bases unmatched. In germline, CDR1 is WNHNN, CDR2 SYGVQD (reference sequence). The CDR3 bases are TGCGCCAGCAGCCCTCCGGGACAGGGACGATTCGAGCAGTTCTTC. This encodes CASSPPGQGRFEQFF.

The gene calls are TRBV7-9 and TRBJ1-1; the D gene is possibly TRBD1 (6 bases). The germline V gene encodes CDR1 SEHNR and CDR2 FQNEAQ (reference sequence). CDR3 size: 12 residues. Trimming shortened V by 3 bases and J by 10 bases, and 12 bases separated the two germline ends. The CDR3 DNA sequence: TGTGCCAGCAGCTTGTTACAGGGTGGAGCTTTCTTT. Residues: CASSLLQGGAFF.

CDR3 DNA sequence: TGCGCCAGCAGCAACCCCAGGGATTCCGGGGAGCTGTTTTTT. This gives the protein CASSNPRDSGELFF. This rearrangement joins TRBV4-1 to TRBJ2-2, with D possibly TRBD1 on 5 matching bases. Germline V CDR1 and CDR2: MGHRA, YSYEKL. The CDR3 has 14 residues. V shed 5 bases and J shed 6 bases, with 13 bases lying between them.

This chain connects TRBV18 to TRBJ2-5; TRBD2 matches 9 bases. From germline, CDR1 is KGHSH and CDR2 LQKENI. The CDR3 sequence is 17 residues long. V lost 1 base to trimming and J lost 2 bases; unmatched junction nucleotides: 8. The CDR3 loop reads CASSPLGLAGIQETQYF. DNA of the CDR3: TGTGCCAGCTCACCACTCGGGCTAGCGGGGATACAAGAGACCCAGTACTTC.

The V call is TRBV9, the J call TRBJ2-4, with 10 bases lining up with TRBD2. The germline CDR1 and CDR2 sequences are SGDLS and YYNGEE. This CDR3 is 19 amino acids long. J gave up 0 bases and V 0 bases, and 9 bases lay outside the gene matches. As DNA, the CDR3 is TGTGCCAGCAGCGTAGATGGACTAGCGGACGCTCTAGCCAAAAACATTCAGTACTTC. Translating gives CASSVDGLADALAKNIQYF.

DNA for the CDR3: TGTGCCAGCAGTCCCAGGGGCCAGGGTGAAGCTTTCTTT. Translation gives CASSPRGQGEAFF. The V call is TRBV6-6, the J call TRBJ1-1; D perhaps matches TRBD1 (6 bases). The CDR3 spans 13 residues. Germline V gene sequence: CDR1 MNHNY, CDR2 SVGAGI (reference sequence). Trimming took 5 bases from V and 7 from J, leaving 14 bases between them.

The rearrangement links TRBV29-1 to TRBJ2-1; possibly TRBD1 for D (5 bases). V shed 4 bases and J shed 0 bases, with 13 bases lying between them. CDR3 length equals 15 residues. In germline, CDR1 is SQVTM, CDR2 ANQGSEA. In DNA, the CDR3 is TGCAGCGTTGGGCAAATAGGGGCCTCCTACAATGAGCAGTTCTTC. Translating it yields CSVGQIGASYNEQFF.

V and J are TRBV7-9 and TRBJ2-1; 10 bases are a match to TRBD2. This CDR3 spans 18 amino acids. CDR1 and CDR2 (germline): SEHNR, FQNEAQ (reference sequence). V dropped 4 bases and J dropped 4; count of bases not matched to a gene: 13. CDR3 coding DNA: TGTGCCAGCAGCTCCCGAGCCGGGGTAGCGGGAGGATACAATGAGCAGTTCTTC. Its translation is CASSSRAGVAGGYNEQFF.